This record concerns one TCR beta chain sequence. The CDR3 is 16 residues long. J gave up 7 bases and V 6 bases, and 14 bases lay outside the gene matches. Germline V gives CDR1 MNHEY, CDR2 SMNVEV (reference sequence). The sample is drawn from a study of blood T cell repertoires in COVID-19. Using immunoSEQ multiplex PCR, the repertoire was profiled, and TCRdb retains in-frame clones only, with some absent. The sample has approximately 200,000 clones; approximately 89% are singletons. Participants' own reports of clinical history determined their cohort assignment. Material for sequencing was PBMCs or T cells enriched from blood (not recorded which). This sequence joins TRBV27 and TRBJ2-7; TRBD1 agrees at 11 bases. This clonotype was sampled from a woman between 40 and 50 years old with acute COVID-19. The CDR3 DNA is TGTGCCAGCAGCCCCTGGGCTGGGACAGGGGGGAGGGAGCAGTACTTC. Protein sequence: CASSPWAGTGGREQYF.